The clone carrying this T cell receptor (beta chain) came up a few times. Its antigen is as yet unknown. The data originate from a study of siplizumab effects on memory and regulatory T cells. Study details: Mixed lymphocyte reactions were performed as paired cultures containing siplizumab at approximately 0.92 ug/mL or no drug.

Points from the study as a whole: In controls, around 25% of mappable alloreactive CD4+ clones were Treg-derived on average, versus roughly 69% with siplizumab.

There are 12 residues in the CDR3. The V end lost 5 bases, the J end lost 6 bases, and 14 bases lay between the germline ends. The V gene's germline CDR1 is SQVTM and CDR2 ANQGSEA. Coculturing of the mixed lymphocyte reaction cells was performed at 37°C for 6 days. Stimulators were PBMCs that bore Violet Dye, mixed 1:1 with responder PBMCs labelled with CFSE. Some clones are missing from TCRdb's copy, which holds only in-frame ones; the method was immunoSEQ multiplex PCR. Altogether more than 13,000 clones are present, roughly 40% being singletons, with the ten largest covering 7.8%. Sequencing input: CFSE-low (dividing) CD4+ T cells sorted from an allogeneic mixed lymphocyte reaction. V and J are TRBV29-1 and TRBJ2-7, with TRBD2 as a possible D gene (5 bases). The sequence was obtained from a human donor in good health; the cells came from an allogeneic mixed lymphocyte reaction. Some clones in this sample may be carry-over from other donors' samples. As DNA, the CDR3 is TGCAGCGTTAGAGACCCTGGAGGCGAGCAGTACTTC. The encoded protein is CSVRDPGGEQYF.